This T cell receptor (beta chain) was profiled in a study of spatial heterogeneity in lung cancer. V was trimmed by 5 bases and J by 6 bases, leaving 17 bases between them. The CDR3 extends over 15 amino acids. Germline values: CDR1 SGHVS, CDR2 FQNEAQ. Time point denoted: sample taken at primary tumor resection. Extraction of whole RNA from tumor, nontumor lung or frozen PBMC preceded unsorted sequencing. MiXCR, applied by TCRdb to the 5' RACE reads, yields one record per CDR3 protein. The table includes roughly 14,000 distinct CDR3 sequences, over 9% detected once. This clonotype was seen ten or more times.

This specimen consisted of PBMCs, obtained at surgery. The chain joins TRBV7-8 to TRBJ1-5; possible D gene TRBD1, 6 bases. The source of this sequence is a male donor with early-stage non-small cell lung cancer. The CDR3 DNA sequence: TGTGCCAGCAGCGCGCTACAGGGACCTAGTCAGCCCCAGCATTTT. Translation: CASSALQGPSQPQHF.